This T cell receptor (beta chain) was obtained from a study of blood T cell repertoires in COVID-19. Study in general: The United States, Italy and Spain were the sources of the acute and convalescent COVID-19 samples. PBMCs, B-cell-depleted T cells, or T cells were the source of the cDNA or gDNA that made up the material.

As processed by the authors: How many nucleated cells were present was estimated from reference gene primer amplification. Sequenced by immunoSEQ multiplex PCR; TCRdb stores in-frame clones only, minus some. V and J calls and clone size are as listed in that table; D and trimming were resolved from the DNA. The sample yields about 160,000 clones, roughly four fifths seen once. The CDR3 covers 15 residues. Per the germline V gene, CDR1 is MGHRA and CDR2 is YSYEKL. The germline V and J ends were trimmed by 0 bases and 0 bases, with 6 bases remaining between them. The clonotype comes from an older man who had recovered from COVID-19. Specimen: peripheral blood. The chain uses TRBV4-1 and TRBJ2-4; D not resolved. CDR3 protein: CASSQDRVAKNIQYF. The CDR3 coding sequence is TGCGCCAGCAGCCAAGATCGGGTAGCCAAAAACATTCAGTACTTC.